This TCR beta chain is drawn from a study of blood T cell repertoires in COVID-19. Study in general: From T cells, B-cell-depleted T cells, or PBMCs came the material, which was cDNA or gDNA.

Clones were sequenced by immunoSEQ multiplex PCR, and TCRdb holds only the in-frame ones, with some missing. The data contain around 250,000 clones, roughly 88% of them singletons. V was cut by 1 base and J by 0 bases, with 18 bases left in between. This CDR3 has 18 amino acids. The germline V gene has CDR1 MDHEN and CDR2 SYDVKM. The receptor was isolated from a woman in her sixties or seventies with COVID-19, enrolled during active disease. Material: peripheral blood. The chain employs TRBV28 and TRBJ1-2; D gene ambiguous. The CDR3 region is CASSLFYHRESSNYGYTF. In nucleotides, the CDR3 is TGTGCCAGCAGTTTATTTTACCACCGGGAGAGTTCTAACTATGGCTACACCTTC.